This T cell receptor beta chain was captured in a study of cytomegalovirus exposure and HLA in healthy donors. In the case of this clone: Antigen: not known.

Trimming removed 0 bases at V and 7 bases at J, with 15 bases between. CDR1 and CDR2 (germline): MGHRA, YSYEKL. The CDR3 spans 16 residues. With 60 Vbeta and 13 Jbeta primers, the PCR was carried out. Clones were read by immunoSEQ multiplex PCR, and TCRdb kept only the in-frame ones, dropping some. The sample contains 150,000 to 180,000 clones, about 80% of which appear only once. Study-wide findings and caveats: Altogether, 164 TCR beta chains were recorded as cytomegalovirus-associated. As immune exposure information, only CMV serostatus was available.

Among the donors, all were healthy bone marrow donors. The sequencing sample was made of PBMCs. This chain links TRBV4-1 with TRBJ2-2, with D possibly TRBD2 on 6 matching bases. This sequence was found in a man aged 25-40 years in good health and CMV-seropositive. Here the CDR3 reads CASSQDGGGAGGELFF. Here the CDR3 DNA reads TGCGCCAGCAGCCAAGATGGAGGAGGGGCCGGCGGGGAGCTGTTTTTT.